The source of this T cell receptor beta chain is a study of identical twins. Study outcomes and limitations: Partial confounding of zero-insertion analyses by invariant MAIT and iNKT cells was possible. The more abundant beta clonotypes in cord blood had fewer insertions, and memory repertoires did not show this. Modelling underestimated the level of out-of-frame TCR alpha sharing observed in monozygotic twins.

TCRdb re-analysed the 5' RACE reads in MiXCR, keeping a single row per CDR3 protein. Of 600,000 to 700,000 distinct CDR3 sequences in the sample, 21% are singletons; the top ten hold more than 4%. The CDR3 runs 13 residues. Germline CDR1 and CDR2: SNHLY and FYNNEI. The V and J ends lost 6 bases and 1 base respectively, with 9 bases between them. This clonotype was recorded a few times. Its specificity is not known. The same data also contributed to another study, on T cells expressing NK-cell markers. This second study notes: In more than 5 donors, dominant CD3+CD56+NKG2C+ clones formed about 1.0-8% of CD8+ cells.

The chain combines TRBV2 with TRBJ1-1; D gene ambiguous. The sample taken for sequencing was PBMCs. The source of this sequence is a woman in her late teens or twenties in good health. This CDR3 reads CASSSKRNTEAFF. For the CDR3, the DNA is TGTGCCAGCAGCTCCAAACGGAACACTGAAGCTTTCTTT.